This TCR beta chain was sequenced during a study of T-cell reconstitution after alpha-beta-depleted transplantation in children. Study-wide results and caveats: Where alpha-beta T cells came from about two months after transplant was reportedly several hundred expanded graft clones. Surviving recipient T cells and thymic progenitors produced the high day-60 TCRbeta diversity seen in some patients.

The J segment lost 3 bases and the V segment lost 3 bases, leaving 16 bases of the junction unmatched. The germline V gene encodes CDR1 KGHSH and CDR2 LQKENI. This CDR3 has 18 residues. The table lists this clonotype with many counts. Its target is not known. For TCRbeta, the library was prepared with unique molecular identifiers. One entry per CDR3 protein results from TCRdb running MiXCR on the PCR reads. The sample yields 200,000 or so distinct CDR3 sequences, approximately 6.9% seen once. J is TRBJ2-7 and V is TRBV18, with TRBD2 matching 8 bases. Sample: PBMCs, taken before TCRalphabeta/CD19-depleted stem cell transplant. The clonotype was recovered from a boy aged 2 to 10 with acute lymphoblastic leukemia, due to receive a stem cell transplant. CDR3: CASSPGQTPMREVYEQYF. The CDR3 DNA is TGTGCCAGCTCACCCGGTCAAACCCCTATGCGGGAGGTCTACGAGCAGTACTTC.